This record concerns one TCR beta chain sequence. The antigen it binds to is not known. No qualities accompany the bases; no much larger clone lies one base away. This sample is part of a study of CD8 T cells in Susac syndrome (dated by TCRdb to between 2019 and 2020). A note on the overall study: Whether CD8+ T cell activation and differentiation in Susac syndrome was antigen driven was tested using repertoire sequencing.

Peripheral blood CD8+ and CD4+ T cells from healthy donors, Susac syndrome patients and multiple sclerosis patients were profiled using high-throughput TCR beta sequencing. Healthy donors were age- and sex-matched controls. Bulk CD8+ and CD4+ T cells were purified by magnetic negative isolation, while CD8+ TEMRA cells were enriched using FACS. Blood was drawn into EDTA tubes, processed within 24 hours, and PBMCs were isolated by density gradient centrifugation. PBMCs intended for TCR sequencing were cryopreserved in liquid nitrogen and were subsequently thawed in a 37 degrees C water bath. The sorted or isolated CD4+, CD8+ and CD8+ TEMRA cells reached a purity of at least 90%. RNA was extracted using the RNeasy kit, and about 0.45 to 1 ug of the RNA was reverse transcribed with random hexamers. The immunoSEQ multiplex PCR assay, covering 54 Vbeta and 13 Jbeta segments, was used to amplify TCR beta CDR3 regions. Bias from PCR amplification was corrected by using a synthetic template baseline for primer optimization and for computational correction. In the original analysis: Only productive sequences were kept, with reads annotated to V, D and J genes according to IMGT and analyzed in immunoSEQ Analyzer. To calculate clonality, Shannon entropy was normalized by log2 of the number of productive unique sequences and then subtracted from one. For each patient and control, public and private clones were evaluated among the 100 most prevalent clones. Clones were defined as Susac-specific if absent from the healthy and MS cohorts, from around 1,000 published viral clones and from other ImmuneACCESS disease sequences. TCRdb trimmed public reads at Q25 via fastp, called clones via MiXCR and kept in-frame beta chains. One record per CDR3 amino acid sequence lists the most common genes and DNA. The V and J calls and clone size come from TCRdb's table, not from the authors' own analysis. This sample comprises approximately 100,000 distinct CDR3 sequences, about nine tenths of them detected only once. Roughly 0.15% of the sample is in the top ten clones.

Results and caveats for the whole study, not just this receptor: The TCR sequencing and HLA analysis was acknowledged to have included a relatively small number of individuals.

V gives up 0 bases and J gives up 1 base, and the segment between their germline ends measures 10 bases. The CDR3 covers 15 residues, taking in both the cysteine and the phenylalanine. The entry retains the CDR3 DNA only, 45 bases that are in frame from base 1. CDR1 and CDR2, looked up from the germline V gene, are SGDLS and YYNGEE. The sample comprised CD4+ T cells from PBMCs. This clonotype was sampled from a human donor in good health. The rearranged segments are TRBV9 and TRBJ1-1; the D gene is not confidently resolved. The CDR3 region: CASSVVSRENTEAFF. At the DNA level, the sequence is TGTGCCAGCAGCGTAGTATCACGGGAGAACACTGAAGCTTTCTTT. Outside the CDR3, residues come from the reference TRBV9 and TRBJ1-1 proteins, so the full variable domain is: DSGVTQTPKHLITATGQRVTLRCSPRSGDLSVYWYQQSLDQGLQFLIQYYNGEERAKGNILERFSAQQFPDLHSELNLSSLELGDSALYFCASSVVSRENTEAFFGQGTRLTVV.